The 24 T cell receptor beta chains presented below share a single source sample, sequenced in a study of T cells after yellow fever vaccination. TCRdb processed the 5' RACE reads anew with MiXCR; each CDR3 protein has one entry. The table lists 250,000 or so distinct CDR3 sequences, roughly 3.7% of them singletons. The sample was PBMCs, taken 15 days after the yellow fever booster vaccination. These receptor sequences come from a man in his late teens or twenties who received the YFV17D yellow fever vaccine.

The sample holds many counts of this clonotype. The chain employs TRBV29-1 and TRBJ2-7; 10 nucleotides match TRBD1. J gave up 5 bases and V 7 bases, and 20 bases lay outside the gene matches. The CDR3 is 17 residues long. Germline loops: CDR1 SQVTM, CDR2 ANQGSEA. CDR3 region: CSAVLPGQGPSLHEQYF. For the CDR3, the DNA is TGCAGCGCCGTATTACCGGGACAGGGGCCCAGTCTGCACGAGCAGTACTTC.

This clonotype was seen ten or more times. The rearrangement joins TRBV5-4 to TRBJ1-1; D gene unclear. Germline assignment: CDR1 SGHNT and CDR2 YYREEE (reference sequence). The length of the CDR3 is 13 residues. The ends were cut back, 2 bases at V and 1 base at J, with 6 bases in the middle. The CDR3 sequence: CASSFAGNTEAFF. In nucleotides, the CDR3 is TGTGCCAGCAGCTTTGCAGGGAACACTGAAGCTTTCTTT. Supplemented by reference TRBV5-4 and TRBJ1-1, the full variable domain reads ETGVTQSPTHLIKTRGQQVTLRCSSQSGHNTVSWYQQALGQGPQFIFQYYREEENGRGNFPPRFSGLQFPNYSSELNVNALELDDSALYLCASSFAGNTEAFFGQGTRLTVV.

This chain links TRBV29-1 with TRBJ1-1, with unresolved D. This CDR3 spans 10 amino acids. Trimming took 4 bases from V and 11 from J, leaving 11 bases between them. CDR1 SQVTM and CDR2 ANQGSEA come from the germline V gene. The CDR3 DNA is TGCAGCGTTGCCTCAACGAGGGCTTTCTTT. Encoded protein: CSVASTRAFF.

This clonotype was counted at least ten times. This rearrangement joins TRBV7-2 to TRBJ2-7; no reliable D call. The V end was cut by 0 bases, the J end by 3 bases, with 12 bases between. The CDR3 runs to 15 residues. Germline CDR1 SGHTA, CDR2 FQGNSA. This CDR3 is CASSLANTRIYEQYF. CDR3 coding DNA: TGTGCCAGCAGCTTAGCGAATACCCGAATCTACGAGCAGTACTTC.

The table lists this clonotype with many counts. The chain carries TRBV5-1 and TRBJ1-6, with 8 bases fitting TRBD1. This CDR3 is built from 15 residues. J lost 3 bases, V lost 4 bases, and 3 bases had no gene match. Germline V gives CDR1 SGHRS, CDR2 YFSETQ. The CDR3 region has the DNA TGCGCCAGCAGCATAGGGACAGGCTATAATTCACCCCTCCACTTT. It specifies CASSIGTGYNSPLHF.

Ten or more counts support this clonotype. This sequence joins TRBV5-1 and TRBJ2-2; TRBD1 agrees at 8 bases. J was trimmed by 5 bases and V by 0 bases; bases with no gene match: 6. Germline lookup yields CDR1 SGHRS and CDR2 YFSETQ. The CDR3 is 16 amino acids. DNA of the CDR3: TGCGCCAGCAGCTTGGCGCCGGGACAGGAAACCGGGGAGCTGTTTTTT. Encoded protein: CASSLAPGQETGELFF.

This clonotype has a count of ten or more. The CDR3 region is CASSPGLTTPFF. In DNA form, the CDR3 reads TGTGCCAGCAGCCCGGGACTTACGACCCCGTTCTTC. This chain connects TRBV14 to TRBJ2-1; TRBD2 is a possible D gene (6 bases). The germline V gene has CDR1 SGHDN and CDR2 FVKESK. V was cut by 4 bases and J by 15 bases, with 16 bases left in between. This CDR3 region has 12 residues.

The sample holds many counts of this clonotype. The chain uses TRBV18 and TRBJ1-1, with D perhaps matching TRBD1 (6 bases). The V and J ends lost 0 bases and 12 bases respectively, with 17 bases between them. From germline, CDR1 is KGHSH and CDR2 LQKENI. This CDR3 contains 14 residues. CDR3 DNA sequence: TGTGCCAGCTCACCACCGCACTGGCGGGACACCCCTTTCTTT. Amino acids: CASSPPHWRDTPFF.

This clonotype was detected many times. V usage is TRBV6-5 and J usage is TRBJ1-1, with 7 nucleotides matching TRBD1. The trim removed 2 bases at V and 4 bases at J, leaving 4 bases unmatched. CDR3 length equals 14 residues. The germline V gene has CDR1 MNHEY and CDR2 SVGAGI. CDR3 in DNA: TGTGCCAGCAGTTACGGAGGGGGCGGCACTGAAGCTTTCTTT. Protein: CASSYGGGGTEAFF.

In its sample, this clonotype was seen many times. This chain links TRBV5-1 with TRBJ2-2, with 9 nucleotides matching TRBD1. J lost 6 bases, V lost 1 base, and 1 base had no gene match. The germline CDR1 and CDR2 sequences are SGHRS and YFSETQ. The CDR3 extends over 14 amino acids. The CDR3 coding sequence is TGCGCCAGCAGCTTGCGACAGGGGGCCGGGGAGCTGTTTTTT. Protein: CASSLRQGAGELFF.

The chain recombines TRBV19 with TRBJ1-5; D is ambiguous. CDR3 size: 14 residues. With 4 bases removed from V and 4 bases from J, the gap between germline ends came to 11 bases. CDR1 and CDR2 from the germline V gene are LNHDA and SQIVND (reference sequence). The CDR3 DNA is TGTGCCAGTAGTACCCGCTCCCTGAATCAGCCCCAGCATTTT. Encoded protein: CASSTRSLNQPQHF.

This clonotype has a count of ten or more. This chain uses TRBV5-1 with TRBJ2-7, with TRBD1 identical over 8 bases. The V segment lost 5 bases and the J segment 2 bases; nucleotides outside the gene matches: 6. CDR3 length: 14 residues. Germline-derived CDR1 and CDR2 are SGHRS and YFSETQ. In nucleotides, the CDR3 is TGCGCCAGCAGACCCGACAGGGGAACCTACGAGCAGTACGTC. Encoded protein: CASRPDRGTYEQYV.

This clonotype was counted ten times or more. This chain joins TRBV5-1 and TRBJ2-2, with TRBD2 identical over 10 bases. Trimming cost V 7 bases and J 2 bases; bases outside gene matches: 14. Germline values: CDR1 SGHRS, CDR2 YFSETQ. The CDR3 runs 18 residues. This chain's CDR3 is CASAERSLAGGNTGELFF. The CDR3 region has the DNA TGCGCCAGCGCCGAACGCTCCTTAGCGGGGGGCAACACCGGGGAGCTGTTTTTT.

This clonotype has a count of ten or more. The chain recombines TRBV4-2 with TRBJ2-2, with D possibly matching TRBD2 (5 bases). The V and J ends lost 1 base and 6 bases respectively, with 12 bases between them. In germline, CDR1 is LGHNA, CDR2 YNFKEQ. The CDR3 is made up of 15 amino acids. CDR3 coding DNA: TGTGCCAGCAGCCAAGCTTCCGGGGTTCCCGGGGAGCTGTTTTTT. This sequence encodes CASSQASGVPGELFF.

This clonotype showed up many times. V and J are TRBV27 and TRBJ2-7; weak D call: TRBD2 (5 bases). This CDR3 has 14 amino acids. V was trimmed by 1 base and J by 0 bases, leaving 7 bases between them. Germline loops: CDR1 MNHEY, CDR2 SMNVEV (reference sequence). CDR3 protein: CASSLWESSYEQYF. The CDR3 coding sequence is TGTGCCAGCAGTTTATGGGAGAGCTCCTACGAGCAGTACTTC.

This clonotype was seen repeatedly, ten times or more. The CDR3 sequence is CASSFQQLHTGELFF. CDR3 coding DNA: TGTGCCAGCAGCTTTCAACAGTTGCACACCGGGGAGCTGTTTTTT. The chain carries TRBV7-2 and TRBJ2-2; D unclear. V lost 3 bases, J lost 3 bases, and 11 bases lay in between. CDR1 and CDR2 from the germline V gene are SGHTA and FQGNSA. CDR3 length: 15 residues.

This clonotype was seen ten or more times. The genes are TRBV3-1 and TRBJ1-1; a possible D gene is TRBD1 (6 bases). Trimming stripped 0 bases from V and 5 bases from J, with 13 bases between. The CDR3 length is 15 residues. Germline V gene lookup returns CDR1 LGHDT and CDR2 YNNKEL (reference sequence). CDR3 DNA sequence: TGTGCCAGCAGCCAAGAACCGGGGGCGAGAACTGAAGCTTTCTTT. Translating it yields CASSQEPGARTEAFF.

This clonotype was seen many times. The chain employs TRBV7-9 and TRBJ1-1; D not certain. V was pared by 8 bases and J by 6 bases, with 28 bases between. Germline V CDR1 and CDR2: SEHNR, FQNEAQ (reference sequence). CDR3 length equals 17 residues. The CDR3 sequence: CASSIKVSGSMGAEAFF. The CDR3, as DNA: TGTGCCAGCTCCATAAAGGTGTCCGGGTCTATGGGCGCTGAAGCTTTCTTT.

This clonotype was seen many times. The J gene is TRBJ2-3, the V gene TRBV5-4; 7 positions match TRBD2. CDR1 and CDR2 (germline): SGHNT, YYREEE (reference sequence). The CDR3 spans 14 residues. J lost 5 bases, V lost 8 bases, and 11 bases had no gene match. The CDR3 loop is CASRGGRSGDTQYF. The CDR3 coding sequence is TGTGCCAGTCGCGGGGGACGGTCGGGAGATACGCAGTATTTT.

This clonotype was recorded a few times. This chain links TRBV24-1 with TRBJ2-7; TRBD2 agrees at 9 bases. The germline V gene has CDR1 KGHDR and CDR2 SFDVKD. The CDR3 totals 15 residues. V was pared by 9 bases and J by 3 bases, with 11 bases of the junction left unmatched. The CDR3 DNA reads TGTGCCACCCGGAGACGTGCGGGGGGGAACTACGAGCAGTACGTC. It yields the protein CATRRRAGGNYEQYV.

This clonotype was picked up many times. The chain has TRBV11-2 and TRBJ1-1; D is undetermined. The V gene's germline CDR1 is SGHAT and CDR2 FQNNGV. This CDR3 has 11 amino acids. Trimming stripped 6 bases from V and 11 bases from J, with 13 bases between. In DNA form, the CDR3 reads TGTGCCAGCAGGTGGGCAGGAGAGGCTTTCTTT. As protein: CASRWAGEAFF.

This clonotype was seen ten or more times. This chain links TRBV19 with TRBJ1-2; D not certain. The CDR3 has 15 amino acids. The V gene lost 7 bases and the J gene lost 0 bases, with 15 bases spanning the gap. Germline V CDR1 and CDR2: LNHDA, SQIVND (reference sequence). Here the CDR3 DNA reads TGTGCCAGTAACTCACAGAGAGCAGCTAACTATGGCTACACCTTC. Its protein is CASNSQRAANYGYTF.

This clonotype was observed many times. The chain carries TRBV3-1 and TRBJ2-5, with 9 bases identical to TRBD2. CDR1 LGHDT and CDR2 YNNKEL come from the germline V gene (reference sequence). The CDR3 runs 14 residues. CDR3 loop: CASTGLAGRETQYF. Here the CDR3 DNA reads TGTGCTTCGACCGGCCTAGCGGGGAGGGAGACCCAGTACTTC.

This clonotype has ten or more counts. The chain couples TRBV12-3 or TRBV12-4 to TRBJ1-3; D gene ambiguous. The CDR3 length is 14 residues. The V end lost 3 bases, the J end lost 4 bases, and 10 bases lay between the germline ends. The CDR3 region has the DNA TGTGCCAGCAGTTTGACGGAGGAGGGAAACACCATATATTTT. Protein product: CASSLTEEGNTIYF.